This entry concerns a single TCR beta chain. This sample was included in a study of blood T cells in healthy people across ages. The second PCR ran roughly 6 to 11 cycles with a sample-barcoded 5' primer and J-beta primers. Using its own MiXCR run on the 5' RACE reads, TCRdb lists one record per CDR3 protein. The sample records over 1,200,000 distinct CDR3 sequences, roughly 59% being singletons. From germline, CDR1 is SGHTA and CDR2 FQGNSA. The CDR3 has 14 residues. Trimming took off 1 base at V and 8 bases at J, with 13 bases between the two ends. This receptor was taken from a man aged 18 to 30 in good health. The rearrangement joins TRBV7-2 to TRBJ2-3; no definite D call. Sequenced input: blood. The CDR3 reads CASSLDPSTGTQYF. The DNA for the CDR3 is TGTGCCAGCAGCTTAGACCCGTCAACTGGTACGCAGTATTTT.